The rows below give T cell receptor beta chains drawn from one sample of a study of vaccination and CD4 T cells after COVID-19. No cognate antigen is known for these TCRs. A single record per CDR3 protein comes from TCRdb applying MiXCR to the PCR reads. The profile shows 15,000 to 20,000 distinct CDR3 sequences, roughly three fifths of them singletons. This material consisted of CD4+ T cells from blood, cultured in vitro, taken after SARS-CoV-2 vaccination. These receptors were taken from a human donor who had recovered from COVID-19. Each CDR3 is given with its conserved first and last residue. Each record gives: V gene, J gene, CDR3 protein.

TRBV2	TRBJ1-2	CASNFDRGGYTF
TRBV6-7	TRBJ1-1	CASSYCRVGGGTEAFF
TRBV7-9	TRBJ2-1	CASSARVAVEQFF
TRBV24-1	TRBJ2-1	CATSSNERTSGGMEQFF
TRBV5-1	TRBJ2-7	CASSLYLGYEQYF
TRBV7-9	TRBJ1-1	CASSLAREGEAFF
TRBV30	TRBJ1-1	CACSGSPVNTEAFF
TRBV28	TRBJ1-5	CASSTPFEGSRNQPQHF
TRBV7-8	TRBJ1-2	CASSPTQGIGGYTF
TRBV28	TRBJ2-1	CASSMMAGGLREQFF
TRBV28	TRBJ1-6	CASRMGHTSYNSPLHF
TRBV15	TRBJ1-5	CATSVQGQGNQPQHF
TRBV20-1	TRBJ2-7	CSASKGRSSYEQYF
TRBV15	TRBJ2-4	CATSGGGGPINIQYF
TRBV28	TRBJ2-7	CASSSWTGAAYEQYF
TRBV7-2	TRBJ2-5	CASSPTGNGETQYF
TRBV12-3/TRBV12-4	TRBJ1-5	CASSLLGGQPQHF
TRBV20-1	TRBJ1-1	CSAREVGGQRIINTEAFF
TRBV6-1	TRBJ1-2	CASILTGSYGYTF
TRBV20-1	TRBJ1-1	CSARVEANTEAFF
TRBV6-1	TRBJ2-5	CASSRGLAVLETQYF
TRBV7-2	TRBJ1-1	CASSLGGTENTEAFF
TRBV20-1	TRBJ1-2	CSARGNFQVGPQGEVNYGYTF
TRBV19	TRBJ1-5	CASRQGGNNQPQHF
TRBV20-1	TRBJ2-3	CSARAVRGEDTQYF
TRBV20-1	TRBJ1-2	CSALGWYGYTF
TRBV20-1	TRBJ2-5	CSARGPGVETQYF